Listed below are T cell receptor beta chains from one sample, sequenced in a study of blood T cell repertoires in COVID-19. Only in-frame clones appear in the TCRdb table, and some are missing; sequencing was by immunoSEQ multiplex PCR. The sample has roughly 150,000 clones; approximately 90% are singletons. Sequenced: peripheral blood. The receptors were gathered from a human donor in a cohort sampled during active COVID-19. CDR3s include the opening cysteine and the closing phenylalanine or tryptophan. A D gene is named only where the DNA matches it firmly. For some rows the clone size is stated as once, few or many, or as a class when expanded; others skip it.

CDR3aa,CDR3nt,j_gene,v_gene,abundance,d_gene
CASSLAGGGEGSEQFF,TGCGCCAGCAGCTTGGCTGGAGGGGGCGAAGGCAGTGAGCAGTTCTTC,TRBJ2-1,TRBV5-1,NA,NA
CASSEPGQGNYGYTF,TGTGCCAGCAGTGAACCGGGACAGGGAAACTATGGCTACACCTTC,TRBJ1-2,TRBV28,NA,TRBD1
CASSLGTENSPLHF,TGCGCCAGCAGCTTGGGGACAGAGAATTCACCCCTCCACTTT,TRBJ1-6,TRBV5-1,NA,NA
CASSLRQGTEAFF,TGTGCCAGCAGCTTACGGCAGGGGACTGAAGCTTTCTTT,TRBJ1-1,TRBV11-1,NA,NA
CASSAGQYEQYF,TGTGCCAGCAGTGCGGGACAGTACGAGCAGTACTTC,TRBJ2-7,TRBV27,NA,NA
CASSLGRGDYNEQFF,TGCGCCAGCAGCTTGGGTCGGGGGGACTACAATGAGCAGTTCTTC,TRBJ2-1,TRBV5-1,NA,TRBD2
CSVELQGASRYSTDTQYF,TGCAGCGTTGAGCTACAGGGGGCGTCGCGCTACAGCACAGATACGCAGTATTTT,TRBJ2-3,TRBV29-1,NA,TRBD1
CASSLGGSNQPQHF,TGTGCCAGCAGTTTAGGCGGAAGCAATCAGCCCCAGCATTTT,TRBJ1-5,TRBV28,NA,NA
CASSRGQSNQPQHF,TGTGCCAGCAGCCGCGGGCAAAGCAATCAGCCCCAGCATTTT,TRBJ1-5,TRBV27,NA,NA
CASKHRDDTEAFF,TGTGCCAGCAAACACAGGGATGACACTGAAGCTTTCTTT,TRBJ1-1,TRBV6-5,few,NA
CASRQGEGTGELFF,TGTGCCAGTAGACAGGGGGAAGGCACCGGGGAGCTGTTTTTT,TRBJ2-2,TRBV19,NA,TRBD1
CASSNRGRINQPQHF,TGTGCCAGCAGCAACAGGGGGCGCATCAATCAGCCCCAGCATTTT,TRBJ1-5,TRBV28,once,TRBD1
CASSPIAGGAYEQYF,TGTGCCAGCAGTCCCATCGCCGGGGGGGCCTACGAGCAGTACTTC,TRBJ2-7,TRBV27,NA,TRBD2
CAWSVGGDNGYTF,TGTGCCTGGAGTGTGGGGGGAGACAATGGCTACACCTTC,TRBJ1-2,TRBV30,NA,NA
CASSFLGTGFDEQYF,TGTGCCAGCAGCTTCCTCGGGACAGGGTTCGACGAGCAGTACTTC,TRBJ2-7,TRBV5-5,NA,TRBD1
CAHGGGPPYEQYF,TGTGCCCATGGGGGGGGACCCCCCTACGAGCAGTACTTC,TRBJ2-7,TRBV3-1/TRBV3-2,once,TRBD2
CASSSPRSGRVEQYF,TGTGCCAGCAGTTCCCCCCGTAGCGGGAGGGTCGAGCAGTACTTC,TRBJ2-7,TRBV27,NA,TRBD2
CASSLEGPGGGNNEQFF,TGTGCCAGCAGCTTAGAGGGTCCGGGAGGGGGCAACAATGAGCAGTTCTTC,TRBJ2-1,TRBV7-9,NA,NA
CATQEVGQPQHF,TGTGCCACTCAGGAGGTGGGACAGCCCCAGCATTTT,TRBJ1-5,TRBV28,NA,NA
CTSSQDTQPNQPQHF,TGCACCAGCAGCCAAGACACACAGCCAAATCAGCCCCAGCATTTT,TRBJ1-5,TRBV1,few,NA
CASSIHTQQTGESEQFF,TGTGCCAGTAGTATTCACACCCAGCAGACGGGAGAAAGTGAGCAGTTCTTC,TRBJ2-1,TRBV19,NA,NA
CASSHCGGASDTQYF,TGTGCCAGCAGCCACTGCGGGGGGGCCTCCGATACGCAGTATTTT,TRBJ2-3,TRBV3-1/TRBV3-2,NA,TRBD2
CASSIGWDRGLDQPQHF,TGTGCCAGTAGTATTGGGTGGGACAGGGGGCTCGATCAGCCCCAGCATTTT,TRBJ1-5,TRBV19,NA,TRBD1
CASSSGYEQYF,TGTGCCAGCAGCTCGGGCTACGAGCAGTACTTC,TRBJ2-7,TRBV9,NA,NA
CASSLVPGTNTGELFF,TGTGCCAGCAGCTTAGTGCCAGGGACGAACACCGGGGAGCTGTTTTTT,TRBJ2-2,TRBV13,NA,NA
CATSRGRGPYEQYF,TGTGCCACCTCCAGGGGCCGGGGACCCTACGAGCAGTACTTC,TRBJ2-7,TRBV15,NA,NA
CASSWRDPVSPSYEQYF,TGTGCCAGCAGCTGGAGGGATCCTGTGAGCCCTTCCTACGAGCAGTACTTC,TRBJ2-7,TRBV7-9,once,NA
CASSDSQGADTQYF,TGTGCCAGCAGTGACTCACAGGGGGCAGATACGCAGTATTTT,TRBJ2-3,TRBV6-4,few,TRBD1
CASSGRGGSLSSGANVLTF,TGTGCCAGCAGCGGCCGAGGGGGTTCCCTATCCTCTGGGGCCAACGTCCTGACTTTC,TRBJ2-6,TRBV7-2,NA,NA